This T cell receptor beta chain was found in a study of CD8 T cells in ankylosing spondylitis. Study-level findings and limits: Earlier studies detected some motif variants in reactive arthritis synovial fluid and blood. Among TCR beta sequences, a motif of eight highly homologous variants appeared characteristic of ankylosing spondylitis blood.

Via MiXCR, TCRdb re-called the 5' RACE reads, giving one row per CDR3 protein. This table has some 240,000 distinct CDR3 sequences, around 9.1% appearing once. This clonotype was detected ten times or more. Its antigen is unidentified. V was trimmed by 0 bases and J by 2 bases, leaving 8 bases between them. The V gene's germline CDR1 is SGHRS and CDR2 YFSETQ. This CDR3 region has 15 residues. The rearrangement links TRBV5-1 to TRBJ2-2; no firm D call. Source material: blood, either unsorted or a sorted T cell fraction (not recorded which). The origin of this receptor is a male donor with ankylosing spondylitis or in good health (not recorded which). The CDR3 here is CASSLDTENTGELFF. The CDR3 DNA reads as TGCGCCAGCAGCTTGGACACCGAAAACACCGGGGAGCTGTTTTTT.